A single sample gave rise to the 10 T cell receptor beta chains below, sequenced in a study of radiotherapy plus CTLA-4 blockade in lung cancer. Sequencing used immunoSEQ multiplex PCR; TCRdb keeps in-frame clones, though not all of them. The sample consists of 34,000 or so clones, over 70% of them appearing once. Sequencing was performed on peripheral blood, taken from a patient treated with radiotherapy plus ipilimumab. Receptors were obtained from a human donor with non-small cell lung cancer that progressed on radiotherapy plus ipilimumab.

V usage is TRBV4-1 and J usage is TRBJ2-7; possible D gene TRBD1, 6 bases. Germline V gene lookup returns CDR1 MGHRA and CDR2 YSYEKL. Trimming stripped 3 bases from V and 1 base from J, with 7 bases between. The CDR3 runs 13 residues. CDR3 in DNA: TGCGCCAGCAGCCACCAGGGGTCCTACGAGCAGTACTTC. Translation: CASSHQGSYEQYF.

The rearrangement uses TRBV7-8 and TRBJ2-3; 7 bases are a match to TRBD1. CDR1 is SGHVS, CDR2 FQNEAQ, per germline. This CDR3 is 15 amino acids long. Losses at the gene ends were 4 bases for V and 5 bases for J; bases not matched to a gene: 9. CDR3 coding DNA: TGTGCCAGCAGCTCCCGGACAGGAGGAGGAGATACGCAGTATTTT. It yields the protein CASSSRTGGGDTQYF.

The chain links TRBV6-6 to TRBJ1-1, with 7 bases that match TRBD1. This CDR3 region has 15 residues. CDR1 and CDR2 (germline): MNHNY, SVGAGI (reference sequence). The ends lost 2 bases at V and 4 bases at J; junction bases unmatched: 7. CDR3 DNA sequence: TGTGCCAGCAGTTACCAGGGGGTCTCAGTCACTGAAGCTTTCTTT. Its translation is CASSYQGVSVTEAFF.

The chain has TRBV5-6 and TRBJ1-6; D gene ambiguous. CDR3 size: 15 residues. Looked up from germline, CDR1 is SGHDT and CDR2 is YYEEEE. V dropped 3 bases and J dropped 9 bases, with 16 bases sitting between them. CDR3 in amino acids: CASSSLTQGGSPLHF. CDR3 DNA: TGTGCCAGCAGCTCGCTGACCCAAGGCGGTTCACCCCTCCACTTT.

The V and J genes are TRBV30 and TRBJ1-5; D not certain. V was trimmed by 2 bases and J by 9 bases, leaving 14 bases between them. In germline, CDR1 is GTSNPN, CDR2 SVGIG (reference sequence). CDR3 length equals 13 residues. Written as DNA, the CDR3 is TGTGCCTGGAGTCCCCCTACTTTTTGGCCCCAGCATTTT. It translates to CAWSPPTFWPQHF.

The chain couples TRBV6-5 to TRBJ2-3; 8 bases are shared with TRBD2. This CDR3 spans 15 amino acids. Germline CDR1 is MNHEY and CDR2 is SVGAGI. V shed 2 bases and J 3 bases; nucleotides not matched to a gene: 4. This CDR3 reads CASSYGSGVTDTQYF. DNA of the CDR3: TGTGCCAGCAGTTACGGTAGCGGGGTTACAGATACGCAGTATTTT.

The chain is built from TRBV28 and TRBJ2-1; tentatively, D is TRBD1 (6 bases). Looked up from germline, CDR1 is MDHEN and CDR2 is SYDVKM. Trimming left V 6 bases short and J 10 bases short, with 19 bases between. The CDR3 consists of 14 residues. DNA for the CDR3: TGTGCCAGCAGCCGGCCCGGGACACTCGTCGAGCAGTTCTTC. This codes for CASSRPGTLVEQFF.

V gene TRBV4-1 combines with J gene TRBJ2-2, with D perhaps TRBD1 (5 bases). The CDR3 consists of 12 residues. V lost 0 bases and J lost 13, with 9 bases in between. Germline CDR1 reads MGHRA; CDR2 reads YSYEKL. In nucleotides, the CDR3 is TGCGCCAGCAGCCAAGAGGGGCGTGGGCTGTTTTTT. This gives the protein CASSQEGRGLFF.

This chain links TRBV27 with TRBJ2-1; 8 bases agree with TRBD2. V lost 5 bases and J lost 4; bases outside the gene matches: 7. The CDR3 extends over 15 amino acids. Germline lookup yields CDR1 MNHEY and CDR2 SMNVEV (reference sequence). CDR3 DNA: TGTGCCAGCAGTCGGGGGGGGATGGGGTACAATGAGCAGTTCTTC. Amino acid sequence: CASSRGGMGYNEQFF.

This clone was observed a single time. The CDR3 loop reads CASRTGSSEKLFF. The CDR3 DNA is TGTGCCAGCAGGACAGGGAGCAGTGAAAAACTGTTTTTT. V and J are TRBV28 and TRBJ1-4, with 7 nucleotides matching TRBD1. This CDR3 has 13 residues. J gave up 7 bases and V 6 bases, and 5 bases lay outside the gene matches. The germline V gene encodes CDR1 MDHEN and CDR2 SYDVKM.